The entry below gives a single T cell receptor (beta chain) sequence along with its context. The antigen this receptor binds is unknown. Per-nucleotide qualities are absent, and no much larger clonotype sits a single base away. This record comes from a study of shared clonotypes between healthy human individuals (dated by TCRdb to about 2020). Study-level background: A few men and a couple of women, aged 18 to 49 years, made up the cohort. For each donor, CD4 naive and CD4 memory were each given three plates, CD8 naive was given two plates, and CD8 memory was given one plate. Blood TCR repertoires of a handful of healthy adults were deeply sequenced to estimate repertoire size and the extent of clonotype sharing between individuals. To increase sequencing depth and limit assay-specific biases, different laboratories used diverse techniques to prepare libraries and sequence TCR repertoires. Per donor, leukapheresis produced somewhere between about 0.9 and 9.5 billion PBMCs. General findings and caveats noted by the study authors: Because the study included only a small number of donors, the genetic and exposure-history diversity represented was limited. Estimated clonotype richness was generally larger for naive than for memory subsets. Incomplete sequencing was indicated by rarefaction of sorted-subset datasets, despite the large sequencing depth. Sampling was limited to blood, and TCR repertoires in tissue likely differ from TCR repertoires in blood. Roughly 5.2% of naive CD4, 3.5% of naive CD8, approximately 2% of memory CD4, and more than 0.35% of memory CD8 clonotypes were shared across a few donors. Pairwise subsampling indicated that sequencing depth was expected to affect the degree of clonotype sharing among donors. Compared with non-shared clonotypes, clonotypes shared by all four sorted-subset donors had higher generation probabilities.

CD8 naive samples consisted of CD45RO-negative cells that were positively selected for CCR7, yielding a CD45RA+CCR7+ population without TemRA cells. Healthy HIV-negative adults with no recently reported acute infections or vaccinations were included as donors. Every donor was a Caucasian adult living in Nashville, Tennessee, USA. Blood was collected by leukapheresis, and PBMCs were isolated by Ficoll-Histopaque density gradient centrifugation and then cryopreserved in liquid nitrogen vapor phase. Analytical flow cytometry was used to check the purity and quantity of each magnetically sorted T cell population. From each sorted fraction, genomic DNA was isolated and quantified by UV absorbance on a Nanodrop 2000c. TCR CDR3 regions were amplified from genomic DNA by multiplex PCR using the deep immunoSEQ assay. Genomic DNA extracted from each cell subset was distributed evenly over all wells of several immunoSEQ 96-well plates, and each plate served as one replicate. For sorted subsets, about 220 ng of genomic DNA, equivalent to 25,000 to 35,000 T cell genomes, went into each replicate PCR. Purified libraries were measured with a Qubit 3.0 fluorometer, size-checked on a Bioanalyzer 2100, and measured again with the KAPA Library Quantification kit. Every immunoSEQ 96-well plate was sequenced on a dedicated single-read 150-cycle Illumina NextSeq 550 flow cell. In the original analysis: Because the immunoSEQ output included only junctional sequences and no quality scores, the filtering could not be the same as the filtering used for full-length reads. Sequences were annotated with PyIR, a Python wrapper for IgBLAST v1.9, using IMGT germline references to assign V/J genes and CDR3. Reads were filtered out if the reads had weak V/J assignments (E-value above 1e-6), no CDR3, stop codons, out-of-frame junctions, or ambiguous translated residues. V3J clonotypes were defined by identical inferred V gene, J gene, and CDR3 amino acid sequence. The percentage overlap between two repertoires was calculated by dividing the number of shared unique clonotypes by the size of the smaller repertoire. Richness of each repertoire was evaluated using RTK rarefaction, the Chao1 estimator, and Recon v2.1 estimates of unobserved clonotypes. For all TCRbeta clonotypes obtained by the gDNA method from a handful of donors, generation probabilities were computed with OLGA. Not all clones reach the TCRdb copy of this immuneACCESS table, which keeps in-frame sequences only. Checked studies attribute under half of the gap to unresolved V genes and leave the rest unexplained. D and trimming come from the DNA, and the V and J calls and clone size come from that table. The sample table lists 2 million or so clones, about 95% of them with a count of one. The ten largest clones capture roughly 1.1% of the sample.

The CDR3 measures 16 amino acids from cysteine to phenylalanine. Of all the DNA, just the CDR3 is kept, 48 bases in frame from base 1. Taken from the germline V gene, the CDR1 and CDR2 loops are SGHRS and YFSETQ. Between the V and J ends, shortened by 3 bases and 1 base respectively, the junction contains 16 bases. The sequenced material came from naive CD8+ T cells sorted from blood. What the cell subset or site label conveys for this sample: CD45RA+CCR7+. The chain is assembled from TRBV5-1 and TRBJ1-2; the D gene is not confidently resolved. The TCR comes from a young man in good health. The DNA sequence follows: TGCGCCAGCAGCTCTAGGACCGATATGGATAACTATGGCTACACCTTC. Its translation reads: CASSSRTDMDNYGYTF.